Shown below are 8 T cell receptor beta chains from a single sample sequenced in a study of CD8 T cells in Susac syndrome. With random hexamers, roughly 0.5 to 1 ug RNA was reverse transcribed. A single record per CDR3 protein comes from TCRdb applying MiXCR to the immunoSEQ multiplex PCR reads. This sample carries 120,000 or so distinct CDR3 sequences, under 96% of them seen once, and the ten largest clones take more than 0.12%. Input material: CD4+ T cells from PBMCs. These TCRs come from a human donor with Susac syndrome.

The rearrangement joins TRBV7-2 to TRBJ2-5; D is ambiguous. The CDR3 is 14 amino acids. The ends were cut back, 5 bases at V and 0 bases at J, with 10 bases in the middle. CDR1 SGHTA and CDR2 FQGNSA come from the germline V gene. CDR3 loop: CASSRHPYQETQYF. Here the CDR3 DNA reads TGTGCCAGCAGCAGACACCCCTACCAAGAGACCCAGTACTTC.

V usage is TRBV20-1 and J usage is TRBJ2-2; 8 bases match TRBD1. V shed 1 base, J shed 4 bases, and the junction held 5 bases outside the gene matches. This CDR3 spans 15 amino acids. Germline V gene data show CDR1 as DFQATT and CDR2 as SNEGSKA (reference sequence). The CDR3 region is CSARGPGQGTGELFF. Here the CDR3 DNA reads TGCAGTGCTAGAGGGCCCGGACAGGGCACCGGGGAGCTGTTTTTT.

The rearrangement uses TRBV20-1 and TRBJ2-1, with D hard to call. Germline-derived CDR1 and CDR2 are DFQATT and SNEGSKA (reference sequence). The CDR3 totals 11 residues. V was pared by 6 bases and J by 5 bases, with 8 bases between. The DNA for the CDR3 is TGCAGTGCCGAAGCCCACAATGAGCAGTTCTTC. Translated, it gives CSAEAHNEQFF.

The chain has TRBV5-1 and TRBJ2-3; 11 nucleotides match TRBD2. After removal of 4 bases from V and 10 bases from J, the junction contained 14 bases not matched to a gene. The length of the CDR3 is 16 residues. Germline loops: CDR1 SGHRS, CDR2 YFSETQ. The CDR3 DNA sequence: TGCGCCAGCAGCCCCGGGACTAGCGGAGGCAGTTCGGCGCAGTATTTT. It translates to CASSPGTSGGSSAQYF. Full variable domain (outside the CDR3, taken from reference TRBV5-1 and TRBJ2-3): KAGVTQTPRYLIKTRGQQVTLSCSPISGHRSVSWYQQTPGQGLQFLFEYFSETQRNKGNFPGRFSGRQFSNSRSEMNVSTLELGDSALYLCASSPGTSGGSSAQYFGPGTRLTVL.

The chain employs TRBV7-2 and TRBJ2-3; 10 nucleotides agree with TRBD1. V shed 7 bases, J shed 1 base, and the junction held 5 bases outside the gene matches. The germline gives CDR1 SGHTA, CDR2 FQGNSA. The CDR3 runs 15 residues. The chain's CDR3 is CASTDRGRGTDTQYF. The DNA of the CDR3 is TGTGCCAGCACCGACAGGGGGCGGGGCACAGATACGCAGTATTTT. The full variable domain, completed using reference TRBV7-2 and TRBJ2-3, is GAGVSQSPSNKVTEKGKDVELRCDPISGHTALYWYRQSLGQGLEFLIYFQGNSAPDKSGLPSDRFSAERTGGSVSTLTIQRTQQEDSAVYLCASTDRGRGTDTQYFGPGTRLTVL.

The rearrangement uses TRBV4-2 and TRBJ2-3; D uncertain. The CDR3 runs to 14 residues. Germline V CDR1 and CDR2: LGHNA, YNFKEQ. V was cut by 0 bases and J by 4 bases, with 8 bases left in between. CDR3 DNA: TGTGCCAGCAGCCAAGATGGCGCGGCAGATACGCAGTATTTT. This gives the protein CASSQDGAADTQYF.

The CDR3 reads CASSHRDTAEGQYF. In DNA, the CDR3 is TGTGCCAGCAGCCACCGGGACACCGCGGAGGGCCAGTACTTC. The genes are TRBV3-1 and TRBJ2-5, with D possibly called TRBD1 or TRBD2 (6 bases each). Germline V gene sequence: CDR1 LGHDT, CDR2 YNNKEL (reference sequence). The CDR3 contains 14 residues. V was shortened by 3 bases and J by 10 bases, with 18 bases between the two germline ends.

The chain uses TRBV21-1 and TRBJ2-5; the DNA was not compared with TRBD2, the D call given in the table. TRBV21-1 counts as a pseudogene. This CDR3 has 14 residues. The CDR3 region has the DNA TGTGCCAGCAGAAACTGGGGACTCGAGGAGACCCAGTACTTC. The encoded protein is CASRNWGLEETQYF.